One TCR beta chain is described in this entry. What it binds is not known. This could be a read error, since a much larger clone is one nucleotide away. TCRdb itself ran the 5' RACE reads through MiXCR, one entry per CDR3 protein. The repertoire has 45,000 or so distinct CDR3 sequences, roughly 7.2% of them found once; the top ten carry 0.6% to 1%. This sample is drawn from a study of T-cell memory formation after mild COVID-19. Study-level results: The second-wave clones peaking on day 37 were not confirmed as SARS-CoV-2-specific. Shrinking CD4+ clones resided mostly in CM and EM, and CD8+ ones in EMRA.

The V end lost 0 bases, the J end lost 8 bases, and 14 bases lay between the germline ends. Germline CDR1 SGHRS, CDR2 YFSETQ. This CDR3 region has 14 residues. Material: PBMCs or a T cell subset sorted from them (not recorded which). The chain joins TRBV5-1 to TRBJ2-5, with TRBD1 as a possible D gene (6 bases). The clonotype comes from an adult who had mild COVID-19 (a few samples of this study predate the infection). Cell type and time point are not known. The CDR3 DNA follows: TGCGCCAGCAGCTTGGGGGACATGATCCATACCCAGTACTTC. Translating it yields CASSLGDMIHTQYF.